One sample yielded the 25 T cell receptor beta chains listed below, sequenced in a study of siplizumab effects on memory and regulatory T cells. Profiling relied on immunoSEQ multiplex PCR, and the TCRdb table lists in-frame clones only, not all of them. Of about 87,000 clones in the sample, about nine tenths were seen once. Material: CD4+ T cells sorted from blood. All receptors come from a human donor in good health.

The V call is TRBV5-4, the J call TRBJ2-7, with D possibly TRBD1 on 6 matching bases. Germline loops: CDR1 SGHNT, CDR2 YYREEE (reference sequence). V lost 4 bases, J lost 2 bases, and 13 bases lay in between. The CDR3 has 14 residues. The CDR3 loop reads CASSQPGQTYEQYF. In DNA, the CDR3 is TGTGCCAGCAGCCAGCCGGGACAAACCTACGAGCAGTACTTC.

The J gene is TRBJ2-3, the V gene TRBV6-1; D gene uncertain. The CDR3 length is 14 residues. The V gene lost 1 base and the J gene lost 1 base, with 6 bases spanning the gap. Germline V gene lookup returns CDR1 MNHNS and CDR2 SASEGT. CDR3 DNA sequence: TGTGCCAGCAGTGAAGACGGAGGCACAGATACGCAGTATTTT. It specifies CASSEDGGTDTQYF.

The V call is TRBV19, the J call TRBJ2-2, with 9 bases identical to TRBD2. CDR3 length: 16 residues. Germline V gene sequence: CDR1 LNHDA, CDR2 SQIVND (reference sequence). The ends lost 3 bases at V and 3 bases at J; junction bases unmatched: 5. CDR3 region: CASSITSGYDTGELFF. The CDR3 DNA reads TGTGCCAGTAGTATTACTAGCGGGTATGACACCGGGGAGCTGTTTTTT.

Only a few counts were recorded for this clone. The chain carries TRBV25-1 and TRBJ2-7; 8 bases fit TRBD2. The CDR3 sequence is 15 residues long. Germline V gives CDR1 MGHDK, CDR2 SYGVNS. The V and J ends lost 4 bases and 2 bases, in that order; junction bases with no gene match: 7. DNA for the CDR3: TGTGCCAGCAGTGGATTTAGCGGGACAACCTACGAGCAGTACTTC. It translates to CASSGFSGTTYEQYF.

A few counts support this clone. The chain links TRBV6-1 to TRBJ1-1, with D possibly being TRBD1 (5 bases). V was cut by 7 bases and J by 5 bases, with 14 bases left in between. The CDR3 has 13 amino acids. The germline V gene has CDR1 MNHNS and CDR2 SASEGT. CDR3 sequence (DNA): TGTGCCAGCATCCCTAGGGGAGTAACTGAAGCTTTCTTT. Its protein is CASIPRGVTEAFF.

This chain connects TRBV5-8 to TRBJ2-1; 10 bases fit TRBD2. The CDR3 loop spans 17 amino acids. V shed 4 bases, J shed 7 bases, and the junction held 14 bases outside the gene matches. The V gene's germline CDR1 is SGHTS and CDR2 YDEGEE. For the CDR3, the DNA is TGTGCCAGCAGCCAGACCACTAGCGGGATGTTGTTGAATGAGCAGTTCTTC. As protein: CASSQTTSGMLLNEQFF.

The J gene is TRBJ2-7, the V gene TRBV30; weak D call: TRBD2 (5 bases). Germline CDR1 and CDR2: GTSNPN and SVGIG (reference sequence). The V gene lost 3 bases and the J gene lost 6 bases, with 21 bases spanning the gap. The length of the CDR3 is 15 residues. The CDR3 DNA sequence: TGTGCCTGGAGGTCTCGACTAACTGGCTCGGGCGAGCAGTACTTC. It translates to CAWRSRLTGSGEQYF.

CDR3 loop: CASSSGGGSSYEQYF. CDR3 nucleotides: TGTGCCAGCAGTTCTGGAGGCGGAAGCTCCTACGAGCAGTACTTC. The chain uses TRBV6-5 and TRBJ2-7, with a weak D call TRBD2 (5 bases). V lost 4 bases, J lost 0 bases, and 13 bases lay in between. CDR1 is MNHEY, CDR2 SVGAGI, per germline. This CDR3 has 15 residues.

This chain connects TRBV28 to TRBJ2-3; no reliable D call. This CDR3 is built from 12 residues. V lost 1 base and J lost 6, with 5 bases in between. CDR1 MDHEN and CDR2 SYDVKM come from the germline V gene. The CDR3 here is CASSLFPDTQYF. Here the CDR3 DNA reads TGTGCCAGCAGTTTATTTCCGGATACGCAGTATTTT.

The chain employs TRBV7-8 and TRBJ1-5; D gene uncertain. The germline V and J ends were trimmed by 0 bases and 5 bases, with 8 bases remaining between them. The CDR3 is 14 residues long. Germline V CDR1 and CDR2: SGHVS, FQNEAQ. CDR3 protein: CASSLALKDQPQHF. As DNA, the CDR3 is TGTGCCAGCAGCTTAGCGCTAAAGGATCAGCCCCAGCATTTT.

V usage is TRBV5-1 and J usage is TRBJ2-2, with a weak D call TRBD2 (5 bases). Deletions cut 2 bases from V and 3 bases from J, with 11 bases between. Germline assignment: CDR1 SGHRS and CDR2 YFSETQ. The CDR3 totals 15 residues. CDR3 sequence: CASSFSSGYTGELFF. Written as DNA, the CDR3 is TGCGCCAGCAGCTTTTCCAGCGGTTACACCGGGGAGCTGTTTTTT.

The gene calls are TRBV6-5 and TRBJ2-7; D might be TRBD1 (7 bases). The V gene lost 0 bases and the J gene lost 9 bases, with 18 bases spanning the gap. The germline V gene encodes CDR1 MNHEY and CDR2 SVGAGI. CDR3 size: 15 residues. The CDR3: CASSYSKEQGTGQYF. The CDR3 nucleotides are TGTGCCAGCAGTTACTCGAAGGAACAGGGGACTGGGCAGTACTTC.

This chain joins TRBV19 and TRBJ2-1, with D hard to call. In germline, CDR1 is LNHDA, CDR2 SQIVND (reference sequence). With 4 bases removed from V and 7 bases from J, the gap between germline ends came to 11 bases. The CDR3 has 13 amino acids. CDR3 sequence: CASSNRATNEQFF. CDR3 nucleotide sequence: TGTGCCAGTAGTAACCGAGCGACAAATGAGCAGTTCTTC. Together with reference TRBV19 and TRBJ2-1, the CDR3 gives the full variable domain: DGGITQSPKYLFRKEGQNVTLSCEQNLNHDAMYWYRQDPGQGLRLIYYSQIVNDFQKGDIAEGYSVSREKKESFPLTVTSAQKNPTAFYLCASSNRATNEQFFGPGTRLTVL.

The rearrangement joins TRBV11-3 to TRBJ1-5; D might be TRBD1 (5 bases). The CDR3 totals 15 residues. Looked up from germline, CDR1 is SGHNT and CDR2 is YENEEA. Between the trimmed V and J ends, which lost 0 bases and 7 bases, there was a span of 13 bases. In nucleotides, the CDR3 is TGTGCCAGCAGCTTAGATAGAAGGGAGGGGCAGCCCCAGCATTTT. As protein: CASSLDRREGQPQHF.

The rearrangement joins TRBV19 to TRBJ1-2; 7 positions match TRBD1. The CDR3 has 15 residues. J lost 4 bases, V lost 4 bases, and 9 bases had no gene match. Germline CDR1 and CDR2: LNHDA and SQIVND (reference sequence). CDR3 nucleotides: TGTGCCAGTAGTAGACCCCGGGACAGTGCCTATGGCTACACCTTC. Translation gives CASSRPRDSAYGYTF.

This chain's CDR3 is CASRDSNYGYTF. In DNA, the CDR3 is TGCGCCAGCAGGGACTCTAACTATGGCTACACCTTC. The chain carries TRBV10-2 and TRBJ1-2; no definite D call. The germline CDR1 and CDR2 sequences are WSHSY and SAAADI. V lost 6 bases and J 0 bases, leaving 5 bases between the germline ends. The CDR3 is 12 amino acids.

The chain employs TRBV18 and TRBJ2-5; D is undetermined. V lost 2 bases and J lost 5, with 12 bases in between. Germline V gives CDR1 KGHSH, CDR2 LQKENI. The CDR3 spans 14 residues. The CDR3 is CASSPESIFETQYF. The CDR3 DNA is TGTGCCAGCTCACCAGAAAGCATTTTCGAGACCCAGTACTTC.

This clone was picked up a small number of times. V and J are TRBV4-1 and TRBJ1-5, with D possibly matching TRBD1 (6 bases). Looked up from germline, CDR1 is MGHRA and CDR2 is YSYEKL. The V end was cut by 4 bases, the J end by 1 base, with 14 bases between. The length of the CDR3 is 16 residues. CDR3 loop: CASSREEGESNQPQHF. CDR3 bases: TGCGCCAGCAGCCGAGAAGAGGGGGAGAGCAATCAGCCCCAGCATTTT.

This rearrangement joins TRBV28 to TRBJ2-2; D gene ambiguous. CDR1 and CDR2 (germline): MDHEN, SYDVKM. The CDR3 spans 13 residues. The V end lost 8 bases, the J end lost 1 base, and 8 bases lay between the germline ends. CDR3 protein: CASLGRNTGELFF. DNA of the CDR3: TGTGCCAGCCTTGGACGGAACACCGGGGAGCTGTTTTTT.

This clone was detected only once. The chain is built from TRBV7-9 and TRBJ2-1, with D possibly TRBD2 on 6 matching bases. The CDR3 length is 15 residues. V was pared by 5 bases and J by 3 bases, with 14 bases between. Germline-derived CDR1 and CDR2 are SEHNR and FQNEAQ (reference sequence). The CDR3 is CASSKGAGNYNEQFF. The CDR3 region has the DNA TGTGCCAGCAGCAAAGGGGCGGGAAACTACAATGAGCAGTTCTTC.

The rearrangement uses TRBV28 and TRBJ1-5, with 7 bases lining up with TRBD1. CDR1 is MDHEN and CDR2 is SYDVKM in the germline V gene. V trimming: 4 bases; J trimming: 2 bases; junction bases outside the gene matches: 2. The CDR3 is 14 amino acids. CDR3 in DNA: TGTGCCAGCAGTTCGGGACAGCGCAATCAGCCCCAGCATTTT. It encodes CASSSGQRNQPQHF.

The chain combines TRBV19 with TRBJ1-5; D is possibly TRBD1 (6 bases). The CDR3 length is 14 residues. V was shortened by 8 bases and J by 7 bases, with 18 bases between the two germline ends. From germline, CDR1 is LNHDA and CDR2 SQIVND (reference sequence). CDR3 DNA sequence: TGTGCCAGTCCGGATGGGGGCTCGGGGCAGCCCCAGCATTTT. It yields the protein CASPDGGSGQPQHF.

This chain links TRBV5-1 with TRBJ2-7, with 14 bases aligning to TRBD2. The V gene end was trimmed by 3 bases and the J gene end by 3 bases; junction bases not matched to a gene: 8. The germline gives CDR1 SGHRS, CDR2 YFSETQ. There are 17 residues in the CDR3. CDR3 sequence (DNA): TGCGCCAGCAGCTCCCGTCCGGGACTAGCGGGGGACTACGAGCAGTACTTC. It specifies CASSSRPGLAGDYEQYF.

In this sample, this clone turned up a few times. The chain employs TRBV9 and TRBJ1-1, with TRBD1 matching over 7 bases. This CDR3 has 13 residues. CDR1 and CDR2 from the germline V gene are SGDLS and YYNGEE. J lost 6 bases, V lost 3 bases, and 5 bases had no gene match. CDR3 region: CASSDGRGAEAFF. The CDR3, as DNA: TGTGCCAGCAGCGACGGCAGGGGGGCTGAAGCTTTCTTT.

The J gene is TRBJ1-5, the V gene TRBV28; D is perhaps TRBD1 (6 bases). V was pared by 6 bases and J by 2 bases, with 17 bases between. The CDR3 spans 16 residues. From germline, CDR1 is MDHEN and CDR2 SYDVKM. The CDR3 coding sequence is TGTGCCAGCAGCCTCAGGGCCAGGGGCGGCAATCAGCCCCAGCATTTT. Protein product: CASSLRARGGNQPQHF.